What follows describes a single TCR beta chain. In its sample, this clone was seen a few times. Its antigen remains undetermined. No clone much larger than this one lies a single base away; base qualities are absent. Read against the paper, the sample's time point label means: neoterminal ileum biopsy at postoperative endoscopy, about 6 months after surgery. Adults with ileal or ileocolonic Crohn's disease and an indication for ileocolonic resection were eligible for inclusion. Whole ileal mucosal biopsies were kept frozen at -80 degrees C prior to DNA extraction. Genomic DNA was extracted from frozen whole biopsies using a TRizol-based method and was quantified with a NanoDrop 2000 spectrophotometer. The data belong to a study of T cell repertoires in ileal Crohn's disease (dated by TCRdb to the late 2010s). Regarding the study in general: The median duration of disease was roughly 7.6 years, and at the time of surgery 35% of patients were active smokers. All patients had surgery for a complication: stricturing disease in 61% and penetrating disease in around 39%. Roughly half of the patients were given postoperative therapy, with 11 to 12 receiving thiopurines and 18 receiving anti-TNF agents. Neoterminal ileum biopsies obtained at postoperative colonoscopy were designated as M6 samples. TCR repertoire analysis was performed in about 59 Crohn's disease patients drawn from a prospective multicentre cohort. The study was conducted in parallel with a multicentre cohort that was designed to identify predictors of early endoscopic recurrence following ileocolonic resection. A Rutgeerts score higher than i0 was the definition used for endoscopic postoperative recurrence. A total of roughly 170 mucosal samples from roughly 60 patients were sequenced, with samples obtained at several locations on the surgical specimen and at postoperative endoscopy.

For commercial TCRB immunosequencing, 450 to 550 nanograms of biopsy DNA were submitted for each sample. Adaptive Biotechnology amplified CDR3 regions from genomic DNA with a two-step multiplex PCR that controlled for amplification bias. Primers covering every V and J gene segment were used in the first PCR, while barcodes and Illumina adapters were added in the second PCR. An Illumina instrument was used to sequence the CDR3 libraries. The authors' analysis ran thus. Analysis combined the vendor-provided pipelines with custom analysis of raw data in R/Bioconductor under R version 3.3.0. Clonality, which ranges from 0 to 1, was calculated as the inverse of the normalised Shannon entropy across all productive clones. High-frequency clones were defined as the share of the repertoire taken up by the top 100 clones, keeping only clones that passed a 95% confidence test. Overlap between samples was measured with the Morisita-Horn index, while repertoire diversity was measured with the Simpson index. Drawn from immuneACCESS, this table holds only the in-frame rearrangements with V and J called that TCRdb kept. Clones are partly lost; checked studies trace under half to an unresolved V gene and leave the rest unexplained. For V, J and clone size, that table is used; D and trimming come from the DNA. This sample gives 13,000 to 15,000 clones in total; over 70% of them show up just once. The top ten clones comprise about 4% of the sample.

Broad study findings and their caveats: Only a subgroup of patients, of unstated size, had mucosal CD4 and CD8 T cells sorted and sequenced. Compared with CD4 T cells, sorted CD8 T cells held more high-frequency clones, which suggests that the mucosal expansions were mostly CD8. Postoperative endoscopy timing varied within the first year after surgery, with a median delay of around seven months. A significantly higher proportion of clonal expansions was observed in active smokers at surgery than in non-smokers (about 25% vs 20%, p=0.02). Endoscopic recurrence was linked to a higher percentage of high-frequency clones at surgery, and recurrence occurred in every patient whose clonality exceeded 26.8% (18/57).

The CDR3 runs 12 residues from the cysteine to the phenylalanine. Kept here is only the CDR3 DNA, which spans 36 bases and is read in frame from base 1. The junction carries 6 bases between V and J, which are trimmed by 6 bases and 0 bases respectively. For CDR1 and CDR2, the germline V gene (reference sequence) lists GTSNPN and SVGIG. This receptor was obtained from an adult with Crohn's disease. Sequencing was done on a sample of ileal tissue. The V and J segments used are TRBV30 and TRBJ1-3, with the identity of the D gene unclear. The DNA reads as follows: TGTGCCTGCGTTAACTCTGGAAACACCATATATTTT. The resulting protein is CACVNSGNTIYF.